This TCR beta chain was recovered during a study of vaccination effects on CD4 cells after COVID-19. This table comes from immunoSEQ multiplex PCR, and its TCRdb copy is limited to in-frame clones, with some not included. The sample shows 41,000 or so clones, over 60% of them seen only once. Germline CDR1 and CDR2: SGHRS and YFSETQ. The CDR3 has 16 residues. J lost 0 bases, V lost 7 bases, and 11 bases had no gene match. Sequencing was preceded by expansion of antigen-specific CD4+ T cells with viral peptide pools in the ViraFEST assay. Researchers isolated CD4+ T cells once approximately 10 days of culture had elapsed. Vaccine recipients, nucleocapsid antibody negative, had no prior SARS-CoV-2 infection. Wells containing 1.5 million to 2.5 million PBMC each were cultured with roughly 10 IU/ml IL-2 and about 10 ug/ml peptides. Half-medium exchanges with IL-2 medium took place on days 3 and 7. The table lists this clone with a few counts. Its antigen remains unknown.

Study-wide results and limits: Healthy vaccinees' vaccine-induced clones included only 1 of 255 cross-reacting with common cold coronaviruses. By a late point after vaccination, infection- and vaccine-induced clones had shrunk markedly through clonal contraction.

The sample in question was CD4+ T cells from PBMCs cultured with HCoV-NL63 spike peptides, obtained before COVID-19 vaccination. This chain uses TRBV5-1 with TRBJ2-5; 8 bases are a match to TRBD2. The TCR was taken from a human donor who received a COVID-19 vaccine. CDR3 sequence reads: CASLRGERGYQETQYF. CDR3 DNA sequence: TGCGCCAGCCTTCGTGGGGAGCGGGGGTACCAAGAGACCCAGTACTTC.